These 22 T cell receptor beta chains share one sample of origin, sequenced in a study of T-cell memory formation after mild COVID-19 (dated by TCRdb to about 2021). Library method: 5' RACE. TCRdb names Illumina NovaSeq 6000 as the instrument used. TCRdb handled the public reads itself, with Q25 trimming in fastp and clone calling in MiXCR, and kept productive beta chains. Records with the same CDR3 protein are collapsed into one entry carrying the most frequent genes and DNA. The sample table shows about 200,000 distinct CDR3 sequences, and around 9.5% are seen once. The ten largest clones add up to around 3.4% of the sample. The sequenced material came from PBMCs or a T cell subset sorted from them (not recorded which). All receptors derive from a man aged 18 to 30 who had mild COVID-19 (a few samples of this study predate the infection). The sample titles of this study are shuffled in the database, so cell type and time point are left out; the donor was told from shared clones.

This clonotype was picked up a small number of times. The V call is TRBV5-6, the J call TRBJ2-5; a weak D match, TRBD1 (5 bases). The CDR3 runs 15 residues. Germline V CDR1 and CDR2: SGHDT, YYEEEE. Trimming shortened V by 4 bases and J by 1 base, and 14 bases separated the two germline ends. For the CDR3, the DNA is TGTGCCAGCAGCGCCACCACAGGTTCCCAAGAGACCCAGTACTTC. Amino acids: CASSATTGSQETQYF.

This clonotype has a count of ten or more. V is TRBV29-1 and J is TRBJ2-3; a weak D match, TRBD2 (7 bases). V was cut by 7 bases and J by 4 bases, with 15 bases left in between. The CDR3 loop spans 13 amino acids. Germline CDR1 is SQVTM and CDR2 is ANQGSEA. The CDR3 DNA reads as TGCAGCGCCATGAGAGGGGGGGCAGATACGCAGTATTTT. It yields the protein CSAMRGGADTQYF.

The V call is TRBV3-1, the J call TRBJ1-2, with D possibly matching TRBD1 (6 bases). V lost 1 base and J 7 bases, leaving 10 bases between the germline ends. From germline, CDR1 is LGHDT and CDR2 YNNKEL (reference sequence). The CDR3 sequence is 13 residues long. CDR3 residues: CASSQAGVTGYTF. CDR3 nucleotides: TGTGCCAGCAGCCAAGCAGGGGTTACTGGCTACACCTTC.

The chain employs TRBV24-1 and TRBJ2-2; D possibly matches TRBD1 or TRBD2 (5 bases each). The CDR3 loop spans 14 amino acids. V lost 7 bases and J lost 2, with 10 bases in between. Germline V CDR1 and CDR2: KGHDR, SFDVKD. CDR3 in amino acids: CATRGWDNTGELFF. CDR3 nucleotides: TGTGCCACCAGGGGATGGGACAACACCGGGGAGCTGTTTTTT.

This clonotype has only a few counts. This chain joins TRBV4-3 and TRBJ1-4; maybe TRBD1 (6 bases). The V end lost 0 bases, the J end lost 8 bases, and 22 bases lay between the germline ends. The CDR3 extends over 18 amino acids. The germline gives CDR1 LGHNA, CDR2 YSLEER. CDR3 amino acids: CASSQDPGSLVGGEKLFF. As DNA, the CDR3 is TGCGCCAGCAGCCAAGACCCCGGATCCCTAGTAGGGGGGGAAAAACTGTTTTTT.

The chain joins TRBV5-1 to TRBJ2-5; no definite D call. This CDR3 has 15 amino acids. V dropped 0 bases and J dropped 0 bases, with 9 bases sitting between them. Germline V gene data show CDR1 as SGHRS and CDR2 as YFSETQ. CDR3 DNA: TGCGCCAGCAGCTTGGCCTCGGTGGACCAAGAGACCCAGTACTTC. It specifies CASSLASVDQETQYF.

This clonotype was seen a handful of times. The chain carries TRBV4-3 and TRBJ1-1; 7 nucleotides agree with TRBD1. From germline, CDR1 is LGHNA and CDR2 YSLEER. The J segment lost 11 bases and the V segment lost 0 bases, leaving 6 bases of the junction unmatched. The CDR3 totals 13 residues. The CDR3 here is CASSQDAAGGAFF. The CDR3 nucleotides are TGCGCCAGCAGCCAAGATGCAGCAGGGGGGGCTTTCTTT.

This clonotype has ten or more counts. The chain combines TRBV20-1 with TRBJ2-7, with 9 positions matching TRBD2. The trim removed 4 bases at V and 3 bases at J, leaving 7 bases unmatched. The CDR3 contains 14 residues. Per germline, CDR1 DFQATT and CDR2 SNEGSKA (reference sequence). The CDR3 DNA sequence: TGCAGTGCTATTGGGCAGCGGGGGGACTACGAGCAGTACTTC. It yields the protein CSAIGQRGDYEQYF.

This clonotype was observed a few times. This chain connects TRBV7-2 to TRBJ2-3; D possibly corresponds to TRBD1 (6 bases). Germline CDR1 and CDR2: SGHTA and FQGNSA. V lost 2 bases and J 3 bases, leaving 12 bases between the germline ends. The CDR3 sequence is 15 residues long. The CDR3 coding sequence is TGTGCCAGCAGCTTAACCCAGGACAGAACAGATACGCAGTATTTT. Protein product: CASSLTQDRTDTQYF.

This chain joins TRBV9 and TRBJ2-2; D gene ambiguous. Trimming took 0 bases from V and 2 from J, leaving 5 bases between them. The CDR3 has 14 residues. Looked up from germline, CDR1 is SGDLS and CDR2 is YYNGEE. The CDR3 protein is CASSVVFNTGELFF. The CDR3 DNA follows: TGTGCCAGCAGCGTAGTTTTCAACACCGGGGAGCTGTTTTTT.

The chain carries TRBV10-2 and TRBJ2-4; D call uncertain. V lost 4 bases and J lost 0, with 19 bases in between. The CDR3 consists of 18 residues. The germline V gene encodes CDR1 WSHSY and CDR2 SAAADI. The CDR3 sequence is CASSGPWSSPSAKNIQYF. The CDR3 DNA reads TGCGCCAGCAGTGGTCCCTGGTCAAGCCCATCAGCCAAAAACATTCAGTACTTC.

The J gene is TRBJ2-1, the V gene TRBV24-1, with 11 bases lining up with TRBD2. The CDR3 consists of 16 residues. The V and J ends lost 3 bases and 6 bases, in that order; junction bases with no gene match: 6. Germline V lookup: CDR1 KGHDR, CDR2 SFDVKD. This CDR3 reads CATSDPSLAGGNEQFF. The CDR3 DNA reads TGTGCCACCAGTGATCCCAGTCTAGCGGGGGGCAATGAGCAGTTCTTC.

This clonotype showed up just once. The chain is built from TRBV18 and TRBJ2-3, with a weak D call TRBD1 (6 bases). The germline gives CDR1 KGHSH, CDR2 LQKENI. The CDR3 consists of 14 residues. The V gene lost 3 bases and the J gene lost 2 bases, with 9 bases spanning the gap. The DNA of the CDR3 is TGTGCCAGCTCACCGGACAGACTCACAGATACGCAGTATTTT. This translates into CASSPDRLTDTQYF. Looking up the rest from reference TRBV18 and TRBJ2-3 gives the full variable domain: NAGVMQNPRHLVRRRGQEARLRCSPMKGHSHVYWYRQLPEEGLKFMVYLQKENIIDESGMPKERFSAEFPKEGPSILRIQQVVRGDSAAYFCASSPDRLTDTQYFGPGTRLTVL.

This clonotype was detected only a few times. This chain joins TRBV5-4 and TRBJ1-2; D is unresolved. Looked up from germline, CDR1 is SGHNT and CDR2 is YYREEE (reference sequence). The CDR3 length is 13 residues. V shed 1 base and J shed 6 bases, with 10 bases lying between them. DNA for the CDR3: TGTGCCAGCAGCTTGATGGGGAAGGATGGCTACACCTTC. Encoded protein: CASSLMGKDGYTF.

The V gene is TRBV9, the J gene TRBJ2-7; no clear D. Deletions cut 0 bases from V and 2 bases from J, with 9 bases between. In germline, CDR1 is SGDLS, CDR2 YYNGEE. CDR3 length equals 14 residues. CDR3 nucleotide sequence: TGTGCCAGCAGCGTAGAGGCCTTAACCTACGAGCAGTACTTC. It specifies CASSVEALTYEQYF.

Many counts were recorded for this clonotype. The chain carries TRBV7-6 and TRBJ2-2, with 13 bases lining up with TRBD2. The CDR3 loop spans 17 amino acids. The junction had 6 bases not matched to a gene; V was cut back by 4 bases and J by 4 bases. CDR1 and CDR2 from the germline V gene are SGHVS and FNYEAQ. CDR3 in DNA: TGTGCCAGCAGCTCCCCGGGACTAGCGGGGTTCACCGGGGAGCTGTTTTTT. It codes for CASSSPGLAGFTGELFF.

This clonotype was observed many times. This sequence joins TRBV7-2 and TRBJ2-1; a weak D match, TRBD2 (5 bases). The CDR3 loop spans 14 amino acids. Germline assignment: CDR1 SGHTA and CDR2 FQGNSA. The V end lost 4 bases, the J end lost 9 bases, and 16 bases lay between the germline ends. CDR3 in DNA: TGTGCCAGCAGCTCCCGGACGGGGTATGGTGAGCAGTTCTTC. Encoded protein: CASSSRTGYGEQFF.

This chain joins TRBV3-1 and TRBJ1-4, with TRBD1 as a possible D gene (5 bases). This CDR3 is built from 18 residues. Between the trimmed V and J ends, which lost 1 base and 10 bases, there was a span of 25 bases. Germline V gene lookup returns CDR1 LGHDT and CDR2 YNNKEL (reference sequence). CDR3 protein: CASSQGRDSRDVGGKLFF. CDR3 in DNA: TGTGCCAGCAGCCAAGGGAGGGACTCTCGGGACGTTGGAGGAAAACTGTTTTTT.

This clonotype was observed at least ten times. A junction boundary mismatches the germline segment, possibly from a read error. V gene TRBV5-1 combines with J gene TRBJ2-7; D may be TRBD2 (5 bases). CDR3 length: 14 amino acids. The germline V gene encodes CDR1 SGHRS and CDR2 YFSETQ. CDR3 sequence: CASSLGLASNEQYF. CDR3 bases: TGCGCCAGCAGCTTGGGGCTAGCCTCCAACGAGCAGTACTTC.

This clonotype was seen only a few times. The DNA of the CDR3 is TGTGCCAGCAGCGTAGCCGGTATGCCCGGAAGGGAGCTGTTTTTT. This sequence encodes CASSVAGMPGRELFF. The chain uses TRBV9 and TRBJ2-2; the D is unclear. Deletions cut 0 bases from V and 9 bases from J, with 15 bases between. This CDR3 is built from 15 residues. Germline V gene data show CDR1 as SGDLS and CDR2 as YYNGEE. The whole variable domain, filled in from reference TRBV9 and TRBJ2-2, reads DSGVTQTPKHLITATGQRVTLRCSPRSGDLSVYWYQQSLDQGLQFLIQYYNGEERAKGNILERFSAQQFPDLHSELNLSSLELGDSALYFCASSVAGMPGRELFFGEGSRLTVL.

DNA of the CDR3: TGTGCCAGCAGCGCCACCGGGACAGTATCTCTGGTCACAGATACGCAGTATTTT. This gives the protein CASSATGTVSLVTDTQYF. This sequence joins TRBV9 and TRBJ2-3, with TRBD1 matching 7 bases. Germline CDR1 SGDLS, CDR2 YYNGEE. CDR3 size: 18 residues. Trimming cost V 3 bases and J 2 bases; bases outside gene matches: 15.

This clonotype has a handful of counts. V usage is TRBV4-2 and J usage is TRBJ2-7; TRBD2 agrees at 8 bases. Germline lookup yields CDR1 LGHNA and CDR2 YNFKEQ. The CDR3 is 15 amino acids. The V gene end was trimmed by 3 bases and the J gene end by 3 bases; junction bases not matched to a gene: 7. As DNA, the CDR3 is TGTGCCAGCAGCCAGGGAGCGGGGGACCTCTACGAGCAGTACGTC. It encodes CASSQGAGDLYEQYV.